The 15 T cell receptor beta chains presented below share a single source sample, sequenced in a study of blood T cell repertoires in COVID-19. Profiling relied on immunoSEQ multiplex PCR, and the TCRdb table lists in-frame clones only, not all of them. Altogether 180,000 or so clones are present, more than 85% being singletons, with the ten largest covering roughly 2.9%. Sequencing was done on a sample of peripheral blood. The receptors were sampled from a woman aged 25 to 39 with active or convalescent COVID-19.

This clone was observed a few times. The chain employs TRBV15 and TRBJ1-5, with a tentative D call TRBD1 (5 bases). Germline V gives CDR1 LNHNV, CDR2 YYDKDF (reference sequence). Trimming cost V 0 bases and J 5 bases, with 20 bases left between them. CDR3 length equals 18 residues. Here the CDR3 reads CATSRDGRTQVGDQPQHF. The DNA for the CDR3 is TGTGCCACCAGCAGAGATGGGAGGACACAGGTTGGGGATCAGCCCCAGCATTTT.

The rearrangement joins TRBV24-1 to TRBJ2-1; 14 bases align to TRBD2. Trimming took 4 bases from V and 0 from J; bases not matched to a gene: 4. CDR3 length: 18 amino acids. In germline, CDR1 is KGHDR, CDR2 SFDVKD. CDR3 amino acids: CATSDRTSGRPSYNEQFF. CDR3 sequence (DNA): TGTGCCACCAGTGACCGGACTAGCGGGAGGCCCTCCTACAATGAGCAGTTCTTC.

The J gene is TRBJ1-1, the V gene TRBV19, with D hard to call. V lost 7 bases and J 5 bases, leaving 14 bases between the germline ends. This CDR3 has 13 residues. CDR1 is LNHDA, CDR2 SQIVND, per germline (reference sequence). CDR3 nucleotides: TGTGCCAGTAAGGAGGGTTCGGGGACTGAAGCTTTCTTT. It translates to CASKEGSGTEAFF.

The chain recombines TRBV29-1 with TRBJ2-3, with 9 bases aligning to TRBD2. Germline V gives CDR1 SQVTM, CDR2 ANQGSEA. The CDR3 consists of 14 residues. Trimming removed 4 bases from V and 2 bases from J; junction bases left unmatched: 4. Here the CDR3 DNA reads TGCAGCGTTGGAGCGGGAGGCTCCACAGATACGCAGTATTTT. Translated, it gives CSVGAGGSTDTQYF.

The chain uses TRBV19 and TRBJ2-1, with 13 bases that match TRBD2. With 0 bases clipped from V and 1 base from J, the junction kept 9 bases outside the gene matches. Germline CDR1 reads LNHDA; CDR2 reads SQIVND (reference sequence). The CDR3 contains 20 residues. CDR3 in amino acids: CASSIDGTSGAWTSYNEQFF. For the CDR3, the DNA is TGTGCCAGTAGTATAGACGGGACTAGCGGGGCCTGGACGTCCTACAATGAGCAGTTCTTC.

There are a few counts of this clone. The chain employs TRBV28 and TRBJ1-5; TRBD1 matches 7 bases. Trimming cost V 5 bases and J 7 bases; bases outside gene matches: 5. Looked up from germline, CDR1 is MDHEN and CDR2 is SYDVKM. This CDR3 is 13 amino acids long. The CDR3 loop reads CASSQTGIQPQHF. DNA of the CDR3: TGTGCCAGCAGTCAGACAGGGATCCAGCCCCAGCATTTT.

Here the CDR3 DNA reads TGTGCCAGCAGCTCAGACAGATACAATGAGCAGTTCTTC. It specifies CASSSDRYNEQFF. The rearrangement uses TRBV11-2 and TRBJ2-1, with a possible D match to TRBD1 (5 bases). Trimming cost V 4 bases and J 4 bases, with 8 bases left between them. CDR1 and CDR2 from the germline V gene are SGHAT and FQNNGV. The CDR3 runs 13 residues.

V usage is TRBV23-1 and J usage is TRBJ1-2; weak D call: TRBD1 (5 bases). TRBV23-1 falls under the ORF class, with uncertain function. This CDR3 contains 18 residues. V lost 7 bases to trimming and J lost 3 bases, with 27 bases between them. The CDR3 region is CASIPNGGRTIRDYGYTF. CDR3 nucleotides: TGCGCCAGCATTCCCAACGGGGGAAGGACAATTCGGGACTATGGCTACACCTTC.

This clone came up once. DNA of the CDR3: TGTGCCAGCTCAGGACGGGACAGCTCTGGAAACACCATATATTTT. As protein: CASSGRDSSGNTIYF. The chain is built from TRBV18 and TRBJ1-3, with TRBD1 matching over 7 bases. The CDR3 sequence is 15 residues long. V trimming: 5 bases; J trimming: 0 bases; junction bases outside the gene matches: 4. Germline lookup yields CDR1 KGHSH and CDR2 LQKENI.

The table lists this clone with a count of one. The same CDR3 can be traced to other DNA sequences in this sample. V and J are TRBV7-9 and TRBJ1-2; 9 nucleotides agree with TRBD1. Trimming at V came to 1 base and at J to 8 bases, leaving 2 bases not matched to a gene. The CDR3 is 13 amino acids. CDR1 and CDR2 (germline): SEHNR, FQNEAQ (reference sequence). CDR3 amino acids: CASSLGQGDGYTF. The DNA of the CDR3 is TGTGCCAGCAGCTTAGGACAGGGGGACGGCTACACCTTC.

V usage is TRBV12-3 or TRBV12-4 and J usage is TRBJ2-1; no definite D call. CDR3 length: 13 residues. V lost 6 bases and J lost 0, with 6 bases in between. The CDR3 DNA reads TGTGCCAGCAGACAGAGCTCCTACAATGAGCAGTTCTTC. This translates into CASRQSSYNEQFF.

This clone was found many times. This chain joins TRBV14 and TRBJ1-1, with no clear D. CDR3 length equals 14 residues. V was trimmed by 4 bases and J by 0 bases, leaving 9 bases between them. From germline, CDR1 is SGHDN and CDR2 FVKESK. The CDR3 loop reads CASSRPGMNTEAFF. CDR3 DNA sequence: TGTGCCAGCAGCCGACCGGGTATGAACACTGAAGCTTTCTTT.

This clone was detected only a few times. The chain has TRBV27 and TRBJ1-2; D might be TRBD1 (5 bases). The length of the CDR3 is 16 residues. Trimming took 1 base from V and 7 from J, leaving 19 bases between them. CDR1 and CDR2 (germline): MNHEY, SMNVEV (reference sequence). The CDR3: CASSLYSTDAALGYTF. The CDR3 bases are TGTGCCAGCAGTTTATATTCGACAGATGCCGCTCTTGGCTACACCTTC.

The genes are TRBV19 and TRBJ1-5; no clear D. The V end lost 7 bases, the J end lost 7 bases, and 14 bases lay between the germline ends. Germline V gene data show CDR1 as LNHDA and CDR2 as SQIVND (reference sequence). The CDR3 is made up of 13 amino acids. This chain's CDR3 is CASNLIGVQPQHF. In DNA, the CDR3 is TGTGCCAGTAACCTAATCGGGGTCCAGCCCCAGCATTTT. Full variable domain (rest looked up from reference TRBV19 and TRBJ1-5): DGGITQSPKYLFRKEGQNVTLSCEQNLNHDAMYWYRQDPGQGLRLIYYSQIVNDFQKGDIAEGYSVSREKKESFPLTVTSAQKNPTAFYLCASNLIGVQPQHFGDGTRLSIL.

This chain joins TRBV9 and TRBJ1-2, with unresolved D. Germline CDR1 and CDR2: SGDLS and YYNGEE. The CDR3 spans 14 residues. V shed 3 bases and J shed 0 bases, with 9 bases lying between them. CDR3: CASSGDVSNYGYTF. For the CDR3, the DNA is TGTGCCAGCAGCGGCGATGTTTCTAACTATGGCTACACCTTC.